This T cell receptor (beta chain) is drawn from a study of control samples from healthy donors and cancer patients. This clone occurred once. Sequencing used immunoSEQ multiplex PCR; TCRdb keeps in-frame clones, though not all of them. Among about 150,000 clones listed, about 94% were seen once. Germline V CDR1 and CDR2: LGHDT, YNNKEL (reference sequence). There are 13 residues in the CDR3. Trimming stripped 6 bases from V and 0 bases from J, with 8 bases between. Sequenced material: blood. The J gene is TRBJ1-1, the V gene TRBV3-1 (or the pseudogene TRBV3-2); possible D gene TRBD1, 5 bases. This TCR derives from a man aged 45-65 years in good health. CDR3: CASSDRMNTEAFF. Written as DNA, the CDR3 is TGTGCCAGCAGTGACAGAATGAACACTGAAGCTTTCTTT.